This is a list of T cell receptor beta chains from one sample in a study of technical replicates of blood from several donors. Method: immunoSEQ multiplex PCR; TCRdb's copy keeps in-frame clones and lacks some. The sample holds around 80,000 clones, around 89% seen once. The sequencing sample was made of T cells isolated from PBMCs. These receptors were collected from a human donor in good health. The CDR3 runs from the conserved cysteine through the conserved F or W. D genes are given only for firm matches. The size entry is marked missing in some rows and otherwise reads once, few, many or a size class.

abundance,j_gene,d_gene,v_gene,CDR3nt,CDR3aa
-,TRBJ2-5,TRBD2,TRBV28,TGTGCCAGCAGTGAAACTAATAGCGGGGGGGGTGGAGAGACCCAGTACTTC,CASSETNSGGGGETQYF
-,TRBJ2-3,TRBD2,TRBV28,TGTGCCAGCAGTTTTCTGCCTAGCGGGACTAGCACAGATACGCAGTATTTT,CASSFLPSGTSTDTQYF
few,TRBJ2-2,-,TRBV4-2,TGTGCCAGCAGCCTCACAGGTTTCACCGGGGAGCTGTTTTTT,CASSLTGFTGELFF
-,TRBJ1-3,-,TRBV29-1,TGCAGCGTTATCGAGAACACCATATATTTT,CSVIENTIYF
once,TRBJ1-5,-,TRBV19,TGTGCCAGTAGTCCCCGTCACCTAAATCAGCCCCAGCATTTT,CASSPRHLNQPQHF
-,TRBJ2-5,-,TRBV14,TGTGCCAGCAGCCATCCTTCGGAGGTTTTCGAGACCCAGTACTTC,CASSHPSEVFETQYF
-,TRBJ2-3,TRBD2,TRBV15,TGTGCCACCAGCAGAGATCAACTAGCGGGAGGGCTTCGGTATTTT,CATSRDQLAGGLRYF
-,TRBJ1-4,-,TRBV6-1,TGTGCCAGCAGTGAAATCGGAGGGGCTAATGAAAAACTGTTTTTT,CASSEIGGANEKLFF
-,TRBJ2-3,-,TRBV5-1,TGCGCCAGCATCGGGACTGGTAGCACAGATACGCAGTATTTT,CASIGTGSTDTQYF
-,TRBJ1-1,-,TRBV9,TGTGCCAGCAGCGATCCCTCCCGGGAGCGATTGAACACTGAAGCTTTCTTT,CASSDPSRERLNTEAFF
few,TRBJ1-1,-,TRBV30,TGTGCCTGGAGTGTAGGAGTTGAAACTGAAGCTTTCTTT,CAWSVGVETEAFF
-,TRBJ1-1,TRBD1,TRBV7-2,TGTGCCAGCAGCTTGAACAGGGGGGACACTGAAGCTTTCTTT,CASSLNRGDTEAFF
-,TRBJ2-5,TRBD1,TRBV7-9,TGTGCCAGCAGCGGGGACAGGGTCGAGACCCAGTACTTC,CASSGDRVETQYF
-,TRBJ1-2,-,TRBV27,TGTGCCAGCAGTTTACAAGGGGCGGCTGATCTATATGGCTACACCTTC,CASSLQGAADLYGYTF